The present T cell receptor beta chain was sequenced within a study of control samples from healthy donors and cancer patients. CDR1 and CDR2 (germline): SGHDN, FVKESK. This CDR3 spans 14 amino acids. V gave up 2 bases and J gave up 4 bases, with 8 bases separating them. Measured with immunoSEQ multiplex PCR; TCRdb has only the in-frame clones, and not every one. The data show about 150,000 clones, 93% seen once. This TCR was sampled from a man aged 45-65 years in good health. Source material: blood. The gene calls are TRBV14 and TRBJ2-2; D call uncertain. CDR3 protein: CASSQTLATGELFF. DNA of the CDR3: TGTGCCAGCAGCCAAACACTTGCCACCGGGGAGCTGTTTTTT.